One sample yielded the 26 T cell receptor beta chains listed below, sequenced in a study of long-term antiretroviral therapy in people with HIV. This was the immunoSEQ v3.0 assay at survey level. Libraries were prepared by immunoSEQ multiplex PCR; TCRdb keeps only in-frame clonotypes and omits some of them. Of some 25,000 clones detected, 70% to 90% appear once; the ten largest clones hold more than 7.5%. The sequencing used unsorted PBMCs, collected 3 years after starting antiretroviral therapy. The receptors stem from a man in his forties with HIV.

V and J are TRBV7-9 and TRBJ1-5; D might be TRBD1 (5 bases). From germline, CDR1 is SEHNR and CDR2 FQNEAQ (reference sequence). The CDR3 is 13 amino acids. Trimming shortened V by 5 bases and J by 9 bases, and 14 bases separated the two germline ends. CDR3 protein: CASSGDRLGPQHF. The CDR3 nucleotides are TGTGCCAGCAGCGGGGACCGGCTGGGGCCCCAGCATTTT. Full variable domain (outside the CDR3, taken from reference TRBV7-9 and TRBJ1-5): DTGVSQNPRHKITKRGQNVTFRCDPISEHNRLYWYRQTLGQGPEFLTYFQNEAQLEKSRLLSDRFSAERPKGSFSTLEIQRTEQGDSAMYLCASSGDRLGPQHFGDGTRLSIL.

The chain couples TRBV21-1 to TRBJ2-3; TRBD2 is the table's D call and was not checked against the DNA. TRBV21-1 is a pseudogene segment. This CDR3 region has 16 residues. CDR3 DNA: TGTGCCAGCAGCAAATGGGGGGGACGGAGCGCAGATACGCAGTATTTT. It codes for CASSKWGGRSADTQYF.

The rearrangement joins TRBV29-1 to TRBJ1-2, with 8 positions matching TRBD1. V lost 2 bases, J lost 1 base, and 3 bases stayed unmatched. Germline CDR1 SQVTM, CDR2 ANQGSEA. The length of the CDR3 is 14 residues. The CDR3 nucleotides are TGCAGCGTTGAAACAGGGGGGGTTAACTATGGCTACACCTTC. Protein product: CSVETGGVNYGYTF. The full variable domain, its missing parts supplied by reference TRBV29-1 and TRBJ1-2, is SAVISQKPSRDICQRGTSLTIQCQVDSQVTMMFWYRQQPGQSLTLIATANQGSEATYESGFVIDKFPISRPNLTFSTLTVSNMSPEDSSIYLCSVETGGVNYGYTFGSGTRLTVV.

V is TRBV7-9 and J is TRBJ1-1, with a tentative D call TRBD1 (5 bases). V was trimmed by 4 bases and J by 1 base, leaving 10 bases between them. The CDR3 extends over 14 amino acids. Germline CDR1 SEHNR, CDR2 FQNEAQ (reference sequence). CDR3 DNA sequence: TGTGCCAGCAGCTCCGGACAAAAGAACACTGAAGCTTTCTTT. It encodes CASSSGQKNTEAFF. The full variable domain, with the rest looked up from reference TRBV7-9 and TRBJ1-1, is DTGVSQNPRHKITKRGQNVTFRCDPISEHNRLYWYRQTLGQGPEFLTYFQNEAQLEKSRLLSDRFSAERPKGSFSTLEIQRTEQGDSAMYLCASSSGQKNTEAFFGQGTRLTVV.

This clone was observed a few times. V gene TRBV19 combines with J gene TRBJ1-1; D perhaps matches TRBD1 (6 bases). Germline V lookup: CDR1 LNHDA, CDR2 SQIVND (reference sequence). CDR3 size: 13 residues. With 4 bases removed from V and 5 bases from J, the gap between germline ends came to 11 bases. DNA for the CDR3: TGTGCCAGTAGTACCCGAGGGGGAACTGAAGCTTTCTTT. Its translation: CASSTRGGTEAFF.

This clone was detected once. CDR3 sequence reads: CASRDRAYEQYF. The CDR3 DNA is TGTGCCAGCAGGGACAGAGCCTACGAGCAGTACTTC. The chain carries TRBV11-1 and TRBJ2-7, with D tentatively TRBD1 (6 bases). The CDR3 runs to 12 residues. CDR1 is SGHAT, CDR2 FQDESV, per germline (reference sequence). The V end lost 6 bases, the J end lost 2 bases, and 8 bases lay between the germline ends.

The chain carries TRBV19 and TRBJ1-2, with 8 nucleotides matching TRBD1. The CDR3 has 14 amino acids. After removal of 0 bases from V and 7 bases from J, the junction contained 4 bases not matched to a gene. CDR1 and CDR2 (germline): LNHDA, SQIVND (reference sequence). CDR3 sequence reads: CASSIDPGGPGYTF. The CDR3 nucleotides read TGTGCCAGTAGTATAGATCCAGGGGGCCCTGGCTACACCTTC.

This rearrangement joins TRBV7-2 to TRBJ2-1; TRBD2 matches at 14 bases. The CDR3 runs 18 residues. Trimming removed 5 bases from V and 3 bases from J; junction bases left unmatched: 9. CDR1 SGHTA and CDR2 FQGNSA come from the germline V gene. The CDR3 reads CASSLEGTSGRFYNEQFF. The CDR3, as DNA: TGTGCCAGCAGCCTAGAGGGGACTAGCGGGAGATTCTACAATGAGCAGTTCTTC. Full variable domain (missing parts from reference TRBV7-2 and TRBJ2-1): GAGVSQSPSNKVTEKGKDVELRCDPISGHTALYWYRQSLGQGLEFLIYFQGNSAPDKSGLPSDRFSAERTGGSVSTLTIQRTQQEDSAVYLCASSLEGTSGRFYNEQFFGPGTRLTVL.

The rearrangement uses TRBV27 and TRBJ2-1; D is unresolved. The CDR3 extends over 14 amino acids. Germline V gene lookup returns CDR1 MNHEY and CDR2 SMNVEV (reference sequence). The germline V and J ends were trimmed by 2 bases and 6 bases, with 11 bases remaining between them. CDR3 bases: TGTGCCAGCAGTTTAAGGACCCGGGCCAATGAGCAGTTCTTC. It codes for CASSLRTRANEQFF.

The V and J genes are TRBV10-2 and TRBJ1-1; D remains ambiguous. Per germline, CDR1 WSHSY and CDR2 SAAADI. The V gene lost 4 bases and the J gene lost 1 base, with 7 bases spanning the gap. There are 13 residues in the CDR3. The CDR3 spells CASSVAGNTEAFF. CDR3 sequence (DNA): TGCGCCAGCAGTGTAGCAGGGAACACTGAAGCTTTCTTT.

Notes on this clone: The identical CDR3 is also encoded by other nucleotide sequences in the sample. This sequence joins TRBV18 and TRBJ1-1; possible D gene TRBD1, 6 bases. The length of the CDR3 is 14 residues. Germline V gene lookup returns CDR1 KGHSH and CDR2 LQKENI. Deletions cut 2 bases from V and 4 bases from J, with 11 bases between. The CDR3 region is CASSPNAGATEAFF. As DNA, the CDR3 is TGTGCCAGCTCACCAAACGCAGGGGCCACTGAAGCTTTCTTT.

This clone came up once. V usage is TRBV6-1 and J usage is TRBJ1-2; 8 bases match TRBD1. Losses at the gene ends were 7 bases for V and 6 bases for J; bases not matched to a gene: 10. Germline assignment: CDR1 MNHNS and CDR2 SASEGT. This CDR3 contains 14 residues. The CDR3 DNA reads TGTGCCAGCACCTGGACAGGGTATAATGATGGCTACACCTTC. Protein: CASTWTGYNDGYTF.

This chain uses TRBV7-9 with TRBJ2-7; 8 bases line up with TRBD1. Germline V gene sequence: CDR1 SEHNR, CDR2 FQNEAQ (reference sequence). V was pared by 1 base and J by 6 bases, with 2 bases of the junction left unmatched. The CDR3 has 13 amino acids. DNA of the CDR3: TGTGCCAGCAGCTTAGTACAGGGGGGCGAGCAGTACTTC. This gives the protein CASSLVQGGEQYF.

The gene calls are TRBV29-1 and TRBJ2-7; 7 positions agree with TRBD1. The junction had 7 bases not matched to a gene; V was cut back by 6 bases and J by 5 bases. The CDR3 is 12 residues long. The germline V gene has CDR1 SQVTM and CDR2 ANQGSEA. The CDR3, as DNA: TGCAGCGTACGACAGGGTTGGGACGAGCAGTACTTC. It encodes CSVRQGWDEQYF.

This clone was seen just once. V usage is TRBV7-8 and J usage is TRBJ2-5; no reliable D call. Deletions cut 1 base from V and 5 bases from J, with 11 bases between. The CDR3 has 14 residues. CDR1 is SGHVS and CDR2 is FQNEAQ in the germline V gene. This CDR3 reads CASSLVSMGETQYF. The CDR3 DNA reads TGTGCCAGCAGCTTAGTGTCAATGGGGGAGACCCAGTACTTC.

The chain employs TRBV9 and TRBJ2-2; 8 bases line up with TRBD2. The CDR3 totals 16 residues. In germline, CDR1 is SGDLS, CDR2 YYNGEE. The V segment lost 10 bases and the J segment 2 bases; nucleotides outside the gene matches: 13. CDR3 in DNA: TGTGCCGAAAGGGGTACGGGGGGGCCAAACACCGGGGAGCTGTTTTTT. This translates into CAERGTGGPNTGELFF.

The chain links TRBV29-1 to TRBJ2-5; tentative D call: TRBD1 (6 bases). This CDR3 spans 12 amino acids. V was shortened by 7 bases and J by 3 bases, with 12 bases between the two germline ends. Per the germline V gene, CDR1 is SQVTM and CDR2 is ANQGSEA. CDR3 in amino acids: CSAGQLEETQYF. The CDR3 DNA reads TGCAGCGCCGGACAGTTGGAAGAGACCCAGTACTTC.

The V and J genes are TRBV19 and TRBJ2-1; a weak D match, TRBD2 (6 bases). Deletions cut 6 bases from V and 6 bases from J, with 15 bases between. CDR1 is LNHDA and CDR2 is SQIVND in the germline V gene (reference sequence). There are 14 residues in the CDR3. CDR3: CASSATQGLNEQFF. CDR3 DNA sequence: TGTGCCAGTAGCGCCACTCAGGGACTCAATGAGCAGTTCTTC. The full variable domain, with the rest looked up from reference TRBV19 and TRBJ2-1, is DGGITQSPKYLFRKEGQNVTLSCEQNLNHDAMYWYRQDPGQGLRLIYYSQIVNDFQKGDIAEGYSVSREKKESFPLTVTSAQKNPTAFYLCASSATQGLNEQFFGPGTRLTVL.

This clone has a single count. The V and J genes are TRBV2 and TRBJ1-2; tentative D call: TRBD1 (5 bases). CDR1 and CDR2 from the germline V gene are SNHLY and FYNNEI. The CDR3 extends over 18 amino acids. Deletions cut 1 base from V and 1 base from J, with 19 bases between. The CDR3 bases are TGTGCCAGCAGTGAAGTAGGGCTAGTCCGGGGGGGTAACTATGGCTACACCTTC. Its protein is CASSEVGLVRGGNYGYTF.

The chain recombines TRBV11-1 with TRBJ2-7, with D possibly matching TRBD2 (6 bases). Trimming took 6 bases from V and 7 from J, leaving 19 bases between them. The CDR3 contains 14 residues. Germline CDR1 and CDR2: SGHAT and FQDESV (reference sequence). The CDR3 sequence is CASSQGVGGSEQYF. The CDR3 DNA is TGTGCCAGCAGTCAAGGCGTTGGGGGGAGTGAGCAGTACTTC.

The rearrangement joins TRBV6-1 to TRBJ1-1; 7 nucleotides align to TRBD1. The CDR3 consists of 14 residues. The germline gives CDR1 MNHNS, CDR2 SASEGT. V dropped 6 bases and J dropped 1; count of bases not matched to a gene: 5. The CDR3 bases are TGTGCCAGCAGGACAGGACAGGAGAACACTGAAGCTTTCTTT. Amino acid sequence: CASRTGQENTEAFF.

The gene calls are TRBV2 and TRBJ1-4, with D perhaps matching TRBD1 (6 bases). This CDR3 comprises 14 residues. Trimming took 6 bases from V and 4 from J, leaving 12 bases between them. Germline-derived CDR1 and CDR2 are SNHLY and FYNNEI. CDR3 sequence (DNA): TGTGCCAGCAGGGAGGACAGAAATAATGAAAAACTGTTTTTT. The encoded protein is CASREDRNNEKLFF. The variable domain in full, with the rest retrieved from reference TRBV2 and TRBJ1-4, is EPEVTQTPSHQVTQMGQEVILRCVPISNHLYFYWYRQILGQKVEFLVSFYNNEISEKSEIFDDQFSVERPDGSNFTLKIRSTKLEDSAMYFCASREDRNNEKLFFGSGTQLSVL.

The chain recombines TRBV7-8 with TRBJ1-3; D unclear. Looked up from germline, CDR1 is SGHVS and CDR2 is FQNEAQ. The CDR3 sequence is 16 residues long. Trimming cost V 5 bases and J 0 bases, with 14 bases left between them. The CDR3: CASSPPAENSGNTIYF. The CDR3 coding sequence is TGTGCCAGCAGCCCGCCTGCCGAAAACTCTGGAAACACCATATATTTT. The full variable domain, rest sourced from reference TRBV7-8 and TRBJ1-3, is GAGVSQSPRYKVAKRGQDVALRCDPISGHVSLFWYQQALGQGPEFLTYFQNEAQLDKSGLPSDRFFAERPEGSVSTLKIQRTQQEDSAVYLCASSPPAENSGNTIYFGEGSWLTVV.

This clone was found a few times. The chain recombines TRBV2 with TRBJ1-1, with D uncertain. V was pared by 1 base and J by 0 bases, with 6 bases between. Looked up from germline, CDR1 is SNHLY and CDR2 is FYNNEI. This CDR3 spans 14 amino acids. The DNA of the CDR3 is TGTGCCAGCAGTGAAGGACTGTTGAACACTGAAGCTTTCTTT. It translates to CASSEGLLNTEAFF.

This chain links TRBV2 with TRBJ2-7; a possible D gene is TRBD2 (5 bases). Trimming removed 0 bases at V and 4 bases at J, with 16 bases between. This CDR3 spans 16 amino acids. Germline lookup yields CDR1 SNHLY and CDR2 FYNNEI. In DNA, the CDR3 is TGTGCCAGCAGTGAAGCGCTTCTAGCCCTGTCATACGAGCAGTACTTC. Translated, it gives CASSEALLALSYEQYF.

The chain employs TRBV29-1 and TRBJ2-5; no firm D call. This CDR3 contains 14 residues. Germline CDR1 SQVTM, CDR2 ANQGSEA. The V end lost 2 bases, the J end lost 7 bases, and 17 bases lay between the germline ends. As DNA, the CDR3 is TGCAGCGTTGAAAAAGGGCTAACTGAGAGGACCCAGTACTTC. This codes for CSVEKGLTERTQYF.